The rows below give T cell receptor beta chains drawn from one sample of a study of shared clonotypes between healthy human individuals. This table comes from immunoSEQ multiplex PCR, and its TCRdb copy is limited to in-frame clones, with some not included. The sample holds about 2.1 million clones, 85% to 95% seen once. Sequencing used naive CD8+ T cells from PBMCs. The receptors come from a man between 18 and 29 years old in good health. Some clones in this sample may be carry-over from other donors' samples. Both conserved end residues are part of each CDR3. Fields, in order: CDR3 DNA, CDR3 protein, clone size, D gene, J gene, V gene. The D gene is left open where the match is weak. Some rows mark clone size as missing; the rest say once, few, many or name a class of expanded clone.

DNA: TGTGCCATCAGGGACAGGGACACAGATACGCAGTATTTT; CDR3: CAIRDRDTDTQYF; size: NA; D: TRBD1; J: TRBJ2-3; V: TRBV10-3
DNA: TGTGCCAGCAGCTCCAAAAGACAGGGGGAGACTGAAGCTTTCTTT; CDR3: CASSSKRQGETEAFF; size: NA; D: TRBD1; J: TRBJ1-1; V: TRBV13
DNA: TGTGCCAGCAGCCTCCGGAACGAGCAGTACTTC; CDR3: CASSLRNEQYF; size: NA; D: NA; J: TRBJ2-7; V: TRBV27
DNA: TGTGCCAGCAGTTACTCGAGGACTAGCAGCTACGAGCAGTACTTC; CDR3: CASSYSRTSSYEQYF; size: NA; D: TRBD2; J: TRBJ2-7; V: TRBV6-5
DNA: TGTGCCAGCAGTTTGGGACTCCCTGCCTACGAGCAGTACTTC; CDR3: CASSLGLPAYEQYF; size: NA; D: NA; J: TRBJ2-7; V: TRBV27
DNA: TGTGCCAGCAGCGTTCGGGCTAGCGGGTCCTACAATGAGCAGTTCTTC; CDR3: CASSVRASGSYNEQFF; size: NA; D: TRBD2; J: TRBJ2-1; V: TRBV9
DNA: TGTGCCAGCAGTGACCTACAGGGGACCGGGGAGCTGTTTTTT; CDR3: CASSDLQGTGELFF; size: NA; D: TRBD1; J: TRBJ2-2; V: TRBV6-4
DNA: TGTGCCAGCAGCCCTCGTAGAGGGACAGCCTCCTACGAGCAGTACTTC; CDR3: CASSPRRGTASYEQYF; size: NA; D: TRBD1; J: TRBJ2-7; V: TRBV7-6
DNA: TGTGCCTGGAGTACAGGTGTCTCTGGAAACACCATATATTTT; CDR3: CAWSTGVSGNTIYF; size: NA; D: NA; J: TRBJ1-3; V: TRBV30
DNA: TGTGCCAGCAGCTTAGGGGGATATAGATCAGATACGCAGTATTTT; CDR3: CASSLGGYRSDTQYF; size: NA; D: NA; J: TRBJ2-3; V: TRBV7-6
DNA: TGTGCCAGCAGCCCCGGCAGGGGGTATGGCTACACCTTC; CDR3: CASSPGRGYGYTF; size: NA; D: TRBD1; J: TRBJ1-2; V: TRBV9
DNA: TGTGCCAGCAGCGTAGGAGTGGGGCTTTCGACTGAAGCTTTCTTT; CDR3: CASSVGVGLSTEAFF; size: NA; D: NA; J: TRBJ1-1; V: TRBV9
DNA: TGTGCCAGTAGCCCTAGCGGACCCTCCTACGAGCAGTACTTC; CDR3: CASSPSGPSYEQYF; size: NA; D: TRBD2; J: TRBJ2-7; V: TRBV19
DNA: TGTGCCAGCAGCTTCCCTACTAGCGGGAGGCATGAGCAGTTCTTC; CDR3: CASSFPTSGRHEQFF; size: once; D: TRBD2; J: TRBJ2-1; V: TRBV7-8
DNA: TGTGCCAGCGGGACTAGCAGTCAAGAGACCCAGTACTTC; CDR3: CASGTSSQETQYF; size: once; D: TRBD2; J: TRBJ2-5; V: TRBV9
DNA: TGTGCCAGCAGCGTAGGCTCCTACGAGCAGTACTTC; CDR3: CASSVGSYEQYF; size: NA; D: NA; J: TRBJ2-7; V: TRBV5-4
DNA: TGTGCCAGCAGCGACCTGGGGAGGACAGGAGGAACCGGGGAGCTGTTTTTT; CDR3: CASSDLGRTGGTGELFF; size: once; D: NA; J: TRBJ2-2; V: TRBV7-9